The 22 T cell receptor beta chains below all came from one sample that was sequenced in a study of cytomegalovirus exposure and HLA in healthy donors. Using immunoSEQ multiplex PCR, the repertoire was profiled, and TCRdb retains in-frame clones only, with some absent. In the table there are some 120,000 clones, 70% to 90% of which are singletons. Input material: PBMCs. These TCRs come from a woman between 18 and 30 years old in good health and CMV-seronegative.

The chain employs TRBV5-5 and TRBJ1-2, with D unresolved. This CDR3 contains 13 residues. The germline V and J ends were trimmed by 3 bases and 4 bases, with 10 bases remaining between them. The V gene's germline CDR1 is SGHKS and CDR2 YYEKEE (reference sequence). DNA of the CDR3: TGTGCCAGCAGCTCGAGGGTCGGCTATGGCTACACCTTC. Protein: CASSSRVGYGYTF.

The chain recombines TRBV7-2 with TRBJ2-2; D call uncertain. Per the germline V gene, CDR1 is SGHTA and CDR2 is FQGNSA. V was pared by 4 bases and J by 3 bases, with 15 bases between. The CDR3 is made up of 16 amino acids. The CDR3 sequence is CASSSPMSRDTGELFF. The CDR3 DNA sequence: TGTGCCAGCAGCTCGCCGATGAGTCGGGACACCGGGGAGCTGTTTTTT.

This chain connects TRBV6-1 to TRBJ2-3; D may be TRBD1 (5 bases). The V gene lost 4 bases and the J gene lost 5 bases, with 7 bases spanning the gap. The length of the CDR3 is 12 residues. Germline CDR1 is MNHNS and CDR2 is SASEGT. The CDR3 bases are TGTGCCAGCAGTGCGACAGTAGATACGCAGTATTTT. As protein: CASSATVDTQYF.

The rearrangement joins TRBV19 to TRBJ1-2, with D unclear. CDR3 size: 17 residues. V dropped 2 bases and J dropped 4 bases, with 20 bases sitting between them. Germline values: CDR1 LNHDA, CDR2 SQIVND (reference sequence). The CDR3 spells CASSILGRITATYGYTF. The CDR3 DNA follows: TGTGCCAGTAGTATACTGGGCCGGATTACAGCCACCTATGGCTACACCTTC.

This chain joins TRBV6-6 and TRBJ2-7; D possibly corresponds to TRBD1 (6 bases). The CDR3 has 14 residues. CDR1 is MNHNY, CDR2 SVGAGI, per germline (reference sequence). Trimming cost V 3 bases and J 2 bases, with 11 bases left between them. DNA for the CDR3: TGTGCCAGCAGTTATTCACAGGGAGCCTACGAGCAGTACTTC. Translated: CASSYSQGAYEQYF.

DNA of the CDR3: TGTGCCAGCAGGACTAGCGGGTACAATGAGCAGTTCTTC. Its protein product is CASRTSGYNEQFF. The chain joins TRBV28 to TRBJ2-1; 10 nucleotides agree with TRBD2. Trimming took 6 bases from V and 4 from J; bases not matched to a gene: 0. The CDR3 covers 13 residues. Germline-derived CDR1 and CDR2 are MDHEN and SYDVKM.

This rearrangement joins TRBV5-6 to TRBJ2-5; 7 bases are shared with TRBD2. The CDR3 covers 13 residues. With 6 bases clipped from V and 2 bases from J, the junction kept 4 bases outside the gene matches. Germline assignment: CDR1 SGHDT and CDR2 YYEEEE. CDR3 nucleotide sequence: TGTGCCAGCACCACACTAGCGCAAGAGACCCAGTACTTC. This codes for CASTTLAQETQYF.

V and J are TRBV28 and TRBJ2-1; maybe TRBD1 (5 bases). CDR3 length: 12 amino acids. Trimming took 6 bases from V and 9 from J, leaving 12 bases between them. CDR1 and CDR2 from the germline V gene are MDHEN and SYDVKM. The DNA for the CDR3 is TGTGCCAGCAGCGATACAGGTGTTGAGCAGTTCTTC. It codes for CASSDTGVEQFF.

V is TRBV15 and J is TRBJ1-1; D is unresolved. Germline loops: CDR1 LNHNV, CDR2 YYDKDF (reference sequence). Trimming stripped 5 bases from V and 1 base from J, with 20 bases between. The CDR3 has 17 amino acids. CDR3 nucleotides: TGTGCCACCAGCCCCACCCCAGTTTCGGGGTGGAACACTGAAGCTTTCTTT. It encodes CATSPTPVSGWNTEAFF. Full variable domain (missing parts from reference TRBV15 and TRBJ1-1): DAMVIQNPRYQVTQFGKPVTLSCSQTLNHNVMYWYQQKSSQAPKLLFHYYDKDFNNEADTPDNFQSRRPNTSFCFLDIRSPGLGDTAMYLCATSPTPVSGWNTEAFFGQGTRLTVV.

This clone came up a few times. The CDR3 spells CASSLGAGQPQHF. In nucleotides, the CDR3 is TGTGCCAGCAGTTTAGGGGCTGGTCAGCCCCAGCATTTT. The V gene is TRBV27, the J gene TRBJ1-5; maybe TRBD1 (5 bases). Trimming cost V 2 bases and J 6 bases, with 8 bases left between them. In germline, CDR1 is MNHEY, CDR2 SMNVEV (reference sequence). There are 13 residues in the CDR3.

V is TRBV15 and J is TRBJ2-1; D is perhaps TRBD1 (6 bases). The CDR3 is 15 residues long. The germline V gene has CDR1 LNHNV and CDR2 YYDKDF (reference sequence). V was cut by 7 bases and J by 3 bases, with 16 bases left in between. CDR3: CATMPIGTIYNEQFF. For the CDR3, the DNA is TGTGCCACCATGCCGATCGGGACAATCTACAATGAGCAGTTCTTC.

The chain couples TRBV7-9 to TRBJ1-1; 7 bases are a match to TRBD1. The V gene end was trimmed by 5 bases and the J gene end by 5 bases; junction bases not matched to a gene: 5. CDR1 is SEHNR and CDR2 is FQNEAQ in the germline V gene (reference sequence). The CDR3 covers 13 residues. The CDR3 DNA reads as TGTGCCAGCAGCCCGACAGGGATGACTGAAGCTTTCTTT. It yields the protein CASSPTGMTEAFF.

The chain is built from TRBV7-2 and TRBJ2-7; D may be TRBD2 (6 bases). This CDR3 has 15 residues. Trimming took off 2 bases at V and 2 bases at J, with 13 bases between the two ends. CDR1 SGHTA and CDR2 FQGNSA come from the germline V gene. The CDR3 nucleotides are TGTGCCAGCAGCTTAAGGGCGGGGCCGACCTACGAGCAGTACTTC. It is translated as CASSLRAGPTYEQYF.

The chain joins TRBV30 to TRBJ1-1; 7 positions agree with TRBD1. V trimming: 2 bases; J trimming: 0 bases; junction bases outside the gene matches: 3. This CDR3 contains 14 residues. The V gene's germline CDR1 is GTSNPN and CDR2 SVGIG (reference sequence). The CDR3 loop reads CAWSPDRVNTEAFF. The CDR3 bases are TGTGCCTGGAGTCCCGACAGGGTGAACACTGAAGCTTTCTTT. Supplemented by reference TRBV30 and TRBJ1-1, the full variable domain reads SQTIHQWPATLVQPVGSPLSLECTVEGTSNPNLYWYRQAAGRGLQLLFYSVGIGQISSEVPQNLSASRPQDRQFILSSKKLLLSDSGFYLCAWSPDRVNTEAFFGQGTRLTVV.

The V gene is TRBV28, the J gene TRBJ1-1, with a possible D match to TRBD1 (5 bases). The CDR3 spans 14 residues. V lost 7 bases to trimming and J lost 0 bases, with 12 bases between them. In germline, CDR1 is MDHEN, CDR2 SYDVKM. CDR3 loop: CASKRTGVNTEAFF. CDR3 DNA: TGTGCCAGCAAAAGGACGGGGGTGAACACTGAAGCTTTCTTT.

CDR3 DNA: TGTGCCAGCAGCTTAGGCGGCCAGGGGGCCTACGAGCAGTACTTC. This encodes CASSLGGQGAYEQYF. The chain has TRBV7-2 and TRBJ2-7; TRBD1 aligns across 7 bases. CDR1 is SGHTA and CDR2 is FQGNSA in the germline V gene. V shed 1 base, J shed 2 bases, and the junction held 5 bases outside the gene matches. This CDR3 region has 15 residues.

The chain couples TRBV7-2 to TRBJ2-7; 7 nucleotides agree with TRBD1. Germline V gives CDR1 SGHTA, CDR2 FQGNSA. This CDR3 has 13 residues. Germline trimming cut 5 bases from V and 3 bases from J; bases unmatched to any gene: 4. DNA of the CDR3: TGTGCCAGCAGCCCAGGGACAGTCTACGAGCAGTACTTC. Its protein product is CASSPGTVYEQYF.

Here the CDR3 reads CASSRPDTSLNYGYTF. The CDR3 region has the DNA TGTGCCAGCAGTCGACCCGACACCTCCCTGAACTATGGCTACACCTTC. V usage is TRBV28 and J usage is TRBJ1-2; unclear D gene. The V gene lost 5 bases and the J gene lost 2 bases, with 18 bases spanning the gap. This CDR3 region has 16 residues. Per germline, CDR1 MDHEN and CDR2 SYDVKM.

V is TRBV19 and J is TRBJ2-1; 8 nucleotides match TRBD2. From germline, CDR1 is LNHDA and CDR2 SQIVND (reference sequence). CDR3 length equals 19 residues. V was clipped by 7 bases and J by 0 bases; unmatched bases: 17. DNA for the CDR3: TGTGCCAGTACCCAACCCCCTAGCGGGCCCGAGAGCTCCTACAATGAGCAGTTCTTC. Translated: CASTQPPSGPESSYNEQFF.

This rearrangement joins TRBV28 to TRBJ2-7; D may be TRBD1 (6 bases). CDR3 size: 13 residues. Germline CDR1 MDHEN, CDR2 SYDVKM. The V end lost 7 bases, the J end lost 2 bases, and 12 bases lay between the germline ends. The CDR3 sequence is CASTRTVPYEQYF. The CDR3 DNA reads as TGTGCCAGCACACGGACAGTCCCCTACGAGCAGTACTTC.

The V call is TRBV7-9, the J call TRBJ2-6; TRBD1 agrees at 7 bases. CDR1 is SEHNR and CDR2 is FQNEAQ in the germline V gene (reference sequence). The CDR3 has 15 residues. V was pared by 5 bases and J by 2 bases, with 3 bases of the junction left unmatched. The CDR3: CASSPTGAGANVLTF. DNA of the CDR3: TGTGCCAGCAGCCCAACAGGGGCTGGGGCCAACGTCCTGACTTTC.

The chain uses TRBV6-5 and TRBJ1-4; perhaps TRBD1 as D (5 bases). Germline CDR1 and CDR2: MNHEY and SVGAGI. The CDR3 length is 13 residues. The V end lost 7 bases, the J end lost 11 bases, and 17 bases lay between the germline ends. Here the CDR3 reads CASTDGGDGKLFF. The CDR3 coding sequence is TGTGCCAGCACCGACGGAGGGGACGGGAAACTGTTTTTT.